This TCR beta chain was documented in a study of control samples from healthy donors and cancer patients. Clones were sequenced by immunoSEQ multiplex PCR, and TCRdb holds only the in-frame ones, with some missing. The table lists 91,000 or so clones, approximately 91% of them singletons, with around 0.92% in the top ten. The CDR3 runs to 14 residues. Trimming stripped 0 bases from V and 4 bases from J, with 9 bases between. Germline V gene data show CDR1 as KGHSH and CDR2 as LQKENI. The sample taken for sequencing was blood. The chain links TRBV18 to TRBJ2-5; D uncertain. This TCR came from a woman aged 30 to 39 in good health. The CDR3, as DNA: TGTGCCAGCTCACCACCATCAGTACGAGAGACCCAGTACTTC. Its protein product is CASSPPSVRETQYF.